The next 25 T cell receptor beta chains were all read from a single sample in a study of blood T cell repertoires in COVID-19. Sequenced by immunoSEQ multiplex PCR; TCRdb stores in-frame clones only, minus some. The table lists 65,000 to 80,000 clones, roughly 89% of them singletons. What was sequenced was peripheral blood. Every receptor here comes from a man aged 50 to 60 with active COVID-19.

The CDR3 region has the DNA TGTGCCAGCAGTTATACCCCCGGGACAGGGGTTGACTATGGCTACACCTTC. It specifies CASSYTPGTGVDYGYTF. This chain uses TRBV5-4 with TRBJ1-2, with 10 bases fitting TRBD1. The length of the CDR3 is 17 residues. Trimming took 5 bases from V and 3 from J; bases not matched to a gene: 13. Looked up from germline, CDR1 is SGHNT and CDR2 is YYREEE (reference sequence).

The genes are TRBV5-1 and TRBJ1-3; TRBD1 might be the D (6 bases). The CDR3 runs 19 residues. Trimming took off 0 bases at V and 0 bases at J, with 19 bases between the two ends. CDR1 is SGHRS and CDR2 is YFSETQ in the germline V gene. CDR3 sequence reads: CASSLVPGVPTRSGNTIYF. As DNA, the CDR3 is TGCGCCAGCAGCTTGGTCCCAGGGGTCCCAACCCGCTCTGGAAACACCATATATTTT.

DNA for the CDR3: TGTGCCAGTAGTCTAGGACAGGCGACCACTGAAGCTTTCTTT. Its protein product is CASSLGQATTEAFF. The genes are TRBV19 and TRBJ1-1; TRBD1 matches 7 bases. The CDR3 is made up of 14 amino acids. J gave up 4 bases and V 5 bases, and 7 bases lay outside the gene matches. Germline lookup yields CDR1 LNHDA and CDR2 SQIVND (reference sequence).

This clone has just one count. CDR3 nucleotides: TGTGCCAGCAGCATCCGACAGCTTACCGGGGAGCTGTTTTTT. Its translation is CASSIRQLTGELFF. The chain uses TRBV11-3 and TRBJ2-2, with a weak D call TRBD1 (5 bases). The CDR3 covers 14 residues. Per the germline V gene, CDR1 is SGHNT and CDR2 is YENEEA. Between the trimmed V and J ends, which lost 5 bases and 5 bases, there was a span of 12 bases.

The genes are TRBV18 and TRBJ1-2; 8 bases match TRBD1. This CDR3 spans 14 amino acids. CDR1 and CDR2 from the germline V gene are KGHSH and LQKENI. The V gene end was trimmed by 5 bases and the J gene end by 5 bases; junction bases not matched to a gene: 7. CDR3 residues: CASSSDRGGYGYTF. In DNA, the CDR3 is TGTGCCAGCTCAAGCGACAGGGGAGGATATGGCTACACCTTC.

The V and J genes are TRBV5-1 and TRBJ2-5, with TRBD2 as a possible D gene (5 bases). From germline, CDR1 is SGHRS and CDR2 YFSETQ. Deletions cut 2 bases from V and 4 bases from J, with 15 bases between. The CDR3 spans 15 residues. The CDR3 loop is CASSLTTTTGETQYF. For the CDR3, the DNA is TGCGCCAGCAGCTTAACGACTACGACGGGAGAGACCCAGTACTTC.

This clone was picked up one time. The chain has TRBV4-1 and TRBJ2-1, with 10 bases matching TRBD2. V shed 0 bases, J shed 7 bases, and the junction held 9 bases outside the gene matches. CDR1 and CDR2 from the germline V gene are MGHRA and YSYEKL. The CDR3 extends over 17 amino acids. The CDR3 DNA follows: TGCGCCAGCAGCCAAGATCGAGGTCTAGCGGGAGAGAATGAGCAGTTCTTC. Translation: CASSQDRGLAGENEQFF.

The CDR3 sequence: CASSRQASGNTIYF. CDR3 nucleotide sequence: TGTGCCAGCAGCAGACAGGCCTCTGGAAACACCATATATTTT. The rearrangement uses TRBV6-2 or TRBV6-3 and TRBJ1-3; possible D gene TRBD1, 6 bases. The V and J ends lost 6 bases and 0 bases respectively, with 9 bases between them. The germline CDR1 and CDR2 sequences are MNHEY and SVGEGT. The CDR3 runs 14 residues.

The chain uses TRBV6-5 and TRBJ2-3, with a tentative D call TRBD2 (6 bases). The V gene lost 7 bases and the J gene lost 5 bases, with 13 bases spanning the gap. CDR3 length: 13 amino acids. CDR1 is MNHEY and CDR2 is SVGAGI in the germline V gene. The CDR3, as DNA: TGTGCCAGCATAGGGACTCTTGGAGATACGCAGTATTTT. This encodes CASIGTLGDTQYF.

The CDR3 here is CASSQDASSEAFF. CDR3 coding DNA: TGTGCCAGCAGCCAAGATGCTAGTTCTGAAGCTTTCTTT. The chain links TRBV14 to TRBJ1-1; D unclear. CDR1 is SGHDN and CDR2 is FVKESK in the germline V gene. The ends were cut back, 0 bases at V and 6 bases at J, with 8 bases in the middle. The CDR3 totals 13 residues.

This chain uses TRBV11-3 with TRBJ2-3, with 12 bases identical to TRBD2. The CDR3 totals 16 residues. Germline V CDR1 and CDR2: SGHNT, YENEEA. The J segment lost 2 bases and the V segment lost 5 bases, leaving 5 bases of the junction unmatched. The CDR3: CASSVGTSGPTDTQYF. The CDR3 DNA reads TGTGCCAGCAGCGTAGGGACTAGCGGGCCCACAGATACGCAGTATTTT.

The rearrangement links TRBV7-9 to TRBJ2-5; unclear D gene. Trimming took off 5 bases at V and 1 base at J, with 11 bases between the two ends. The CDR3 runs to 14 residues. CDR1 SEHNR and CDR2 FQNEAQ come from the germline V gene (reference sequence). The CDR3 nucleotides read TGTGCCAGCAGCATGATGACTGGCCAAGAGACCCAGTACTTC. Amino acid sequence: CASSMMTGQETQYF.

V gene TRBV10-3 combines with J gene TRBJ2-3, with D tentatively TRBD1 (6 bases). Between the trimmed V and J ends, which lost 6 bases and 6 bases, there was a span of 16 bases. This CDR3 has 14 residues. CDR1 and CDR2 (germline): ENHRY, SYGVKD. The CDR3, as DNA: TGTGCCATCAGAGACAACCGTCAGGGGGATACGCAGTATTTT. Residues: CAIRDNRQGDTQYF.

The chain has TRBV6-6 and TRBJ1-5; tentative D call: TRBD1 (6 bases). Germline CDR1 and CDR2: MNHNY and SVGAGI (reference sequence). This CDR3 is built from 15 residues. Trimming left V 2 bases short and J 5 bases short, with 13 bases between. The CDR3 reads CASSYAWTVDQPQHF. The CDR3 DNA follows: TGTGCCAGCAGTTACGCCTGGACAGTTGATCAGCCCCAGCATTTT.

This rearrangement joins TRBV2 to TRBJ1-1, with no clear D. The CDR3 consists of 13 residues. Between the trimmed V and J ends, which lost 7 bases and 8 bases, there was a span of 17 bases. Looked up from germline, CDR1 is SNHLY and CDR2 is FYNNEI. The CDR3 DNA reads as TGTGCCAGCACCCGAGAAGAGTTAGTCGAAGCTTTCTTT. This sequence encodes CASTREELVEAFF.

The CDR3 reads CAISPRGTGTRTDTQYF. In DNA, the CDR3 is TGTGCCATCAGCCCCCGAGGCACAGGGACGAGGACAGATACGCAGTATTTT. The chain carries TRBV24-1 and TRBJ2-3, with TRBD1 as a possible D gene (6 bases). This CDR3 contains 17 residues. The V end was cut by 11 bases, the J end by 3 bases, with 26 bases between. Germline V lookup: CDR1 KGHDR, CDR2 SFDVKD.

The V gene is TRBV29-1, the J gene TRBJ2-3; D might be TRBD1 (5 bases). The ends were cut back, 0 bases at V and 4 bases at J, with 17 bases in the middle. Germline V gene data show CDR1 as SQVTM and CDR2 as ANQGSEA. This CDR3 has 16 residues. The CDR3 is CSVEDRVRVSADTQYF. The CDR3 DNA is TGCAGCGTTGAAGACAGGGTCCGTGTAAGCGCAGATACGCAGTATTTT.

The chain joins TRBV2 to TRBJ1-5; tentative D call: TRBD1 (6 bases). CDR3 length: 14 amino acids. Germline V gene data show CDR1 as SNHLY and CDR2 as FYNNEI. V was cut by 6 bases and J by 5 bases, with 14 bases left in between. The CDR3 DNA is TGTGCCAGCAGCCAGGGGACGTCTTATCAGCCCCAGCATTTT. Translating gives CASSQGTSYQPQHF.

The V gene is TRBV5-4, the J gene TRBJ2-7; the D is unclear. CDR3 length equals 13 residues. Germline CDR1 SGHNT, CDR2 YYREEE (reference sequence). Trimming cost V 1 base and J 4 bases, with 9 bases left between them. Here the CDR3 reads CASSLSGTYEQYF. The CDR3 DNA sequence: TGTGCCAGCAGCTTGAGTGGTACATACGAGCAGTACTTC.

The chain has TRBV6-5 and TRBJ1-2; 8 bases match TRBD1. The CDR3 consists of 15 residues. The junction had 3 bases not matched to a gene; V was cut back by 1 base and J by 2 bases. CDR1 and CDR2 (germline): MNHEY, SVGAGI. The CDR3 loop is CASSYWTGRNYGYTF. The DNA for the CDR3 is TGTGCCAGCAGTTACTGGACAGGGAGGAACTATGGCTACACCTTC.

J is TRBJ2-1 and V is TRBV7-6; the D is unclear. V was clipped by 6 bases and J by 0 bases, with 15 bases between them. Germline values: CDR1 SGHVS, CDR2 FNYEAQ. The CDR3 length is 16 residues. Written as DNA, the CDR3 is TGTGCCAGCAGACCACGGCGGCCTAGCTCCTACAATGAGCAGTTCTTC. Translation: CASRPRRPSSYNEQFF.

The chain has TRBV28 and TRBJ1-2; D is perhaps TRBD1 (6 bases). Germline lookup yields CDR1 MDHEN and CDR2 SYDVKM. This CDR3 contains 14 residues. Trimming took 3 bases from V and 0 from J, leaving 8 bases between them. The CDR3 region is CASSLGAANYGYTF. The CDR3 DNA reads as TGTGCCAGCAGTTTGGGGGCGGCTAACTATGGCTACACCTTC.

V gene TRBV28 combines with J gene TRBJ2-3; D is perhaps TRBD2 (5 bases). CDR3 length: 17 residues. Germline lookup yields CDR1 MDHEN and CDR2 SYDVKM. Between the trimmed V and J ends, which lost 8 bases and 1 base, there was a span of 22 bases. The CDR3 loop reads CASPPGGGEKGTDTQYF. The CDR3 DNA follows: TGTGCCAGCCCCCCTGGCGGAGGAGAAAAGGGCACAGATACGCAGTATTTT.

The V gene is TRBV4-2, the J gene TRBJ1-4; 8 bases are shared with TRBD1. Germline CDR1 LGHNA, CDR2 YNFKEQ. V lost 1 base, J lost 5 bases, and 6 bases stayed unmatched. The CDR3 sequence is 16 residues long. The CDR3 region is CASSQGTGTGNEKLFF. Here the CDR3 DNA reads TGTGCCAGCAGCCAAGGGACCGGGACAGGCAATGAAAAACTGTTTTTT.

The rearrangement joins TRBV3-1 (or the pseudogene TRBV3-2) to TRBJ1-5, with a tentative D call TRBD1 (6 bases). Trimming shortened V by 2 bases and J by 3 bases, and 11 bases separated the two germline ends. The CDR3 covers 15 residues. The germline gives CDR1 LGHDT, CDR2 YNNKEL (reference sequence). The CDR3 nucleotides read TGTGCCAGCAGCCAATCCGACAGGTACAATCAGCCCCAGCATTTT. Residues: CASSQSDRYNQPQHF.